The 24 T cell receptor beta chains below all came from one sample that was sequenced in a study of T cells in women clearing cervical HPV infection. The method was immunoSEQ multiplex PCR; TCRdb's version includes in-frame clones alone and lacks a portion of them. The ten top clones account for approximately 12%, within a sample of more than 25,000 clones. Source material: blood buffy coat. These receptor sequences come from a woman between 18 and 70 years old with a cervical HPV16 infection that either progressed to CIN3+ or cleared (not recorded which).

Concerning this clone itself: The read gets to within 3 residues of the CDR3 end, and the germline J gene fills in the rest. The chain carries TRBV20-1 and TRBJ2-1, with D possibly TRBD1 on 6 matching bases. The germline V and J ends were trimmed by 0 bases and 7 bases, with 16 bases remaining between them. The germline V gene encodes CDR1 DFQATT and CDR2 SNEGSKA (reference sequence). The CDR3 is made up of 15 amino acids. CDR3 DNA (partial): TGCAGTGCTAGAGATTCAGGGGTGGATGGGAATGAG. Its translation is CSARDSGVDGNE. The whole CDR3 reads CSARDSGVDGNEQFF.

As to this clone: The read is 3 residues too short to cover the CDR3 end, so that end is filled in from the germline J gene. This rearrangement joins TRBV11-2 to TRBJ1-4; possibly TRBD1 for D (5 bases). The CDR3 spans 15 residues. Germline lookup yields CDR1 SGHAT and CDR2 FQNNGV. The CDR3 bases that were read are TGTGCCAGCAGCCTCGCAGGGACTCCTGGGGGGAAA. It codes for CASSLAGTPGGK. The full-length CDR3 reads as CASSLAGTPGGKLFF.

The CDR3 is CASYRGAGELFF. The part of the CDR3 DNA that was read is TGTGCCAGCTACAGGGGCGCGGGGGAG. The rearrangement uses TRBV2 and TRBJ2-2, with 7 bases identical to TRBD1. Read data end 3 residues before the CDR3 end; the end is taken from the germline J gene. CDR3 length equals 12 residues. Germline CDR1 and CDR2: SNHLY and FYNNEI. The V gene end was trimmed by 8 bases and the J gene end by 8 bases; junction bases not matched to a gene: 5.

On this clone itself: The read falls 3 residues short of the CDR3 end, and the missing part is taken from the germline J gene. This chain uses TRBV11-2 with TRBJ2-3, with TRBD1 as a possible D gene (6 bases). The CDR3 sequence is 14 residues long. Germline V lookup: CDR1 SGHAT, CDR2 FQNNGV. V lost 7 bases, J lost 0 bases, and 11 bases lay in between. The CDR3 is CASIRQGSTDTQYF. The sequenced part of the CDR3 DNA is TGTGCCAGCATCCGTCAGGGGAGCACAGATACG.

In regard to this clone: The CDR3 end falls 3 residues outside the read, so it is completed with the germline J gene. This sequence joins TRBV29-1 and TRBJ1-2; D is undetermined. The CDR3 covers 13 residues. Germline V gives CDR1 SQVTM, CDR2 ANQGSEA. V lost 7 bases and J 7 bases, leaving 19 bases between the germline ends. The CDR3 region is CSGVVFVGSGYTF. CDR3 DNA (partial): TGCAGCGGCGTTGTTTTTGTGGGCAGTGGC. The full variable domain, in which reference TRBV29-1 and TRBJ1-2 provide the parts outside the CDR3, is SAVISQKPSRDICQRGTSLTIQCQVDSQVTMMFWYRQQPGQSLTLIATANQGSEATYESGFVIDKFPISRPNLTFSTLTVSNMSPEDSSIYLCSGVVFVGSGYTFGSGTRLTVV.

Regarding this clone: Sequencing ends 3 residues short of the CDR3 end; the germline J gene provides the rest. The chain combines TRBV5-4 with TRBJ2-7, with D perhaps matching TRBD1 (7 bases). Germline CDR1 SGHNT, CDR2 YYREEE (reference sequence). V gave up 4 bases and J gave up 6 bases, with 14 bases separating them. This CDR3 is 13 amino acids long. CDR3 in amino acids: CASSPRQGGEQYF. Incomplete CDR3 DNA: TGTGCCAGCAGCCCGAGACAGGGAGGCGAG.

A remark on this clone: Coverage ceases 3 residues before the CDR3 finishes, and the germline J gene fills in the end. The V call is TRBV30, the J call TRBJ2-3; D possibly corresponds to TRBD1 (6 bases). Germline V gene lookup returns CDR1 GTSNPN and CDR2 SVGIG (reference sequence). Between the trimmed V and J ends, which lost 1 base and 0 bases, there was a span of 14 bases. The CDR3 runs to 16 residues. The DNA read from the CDR3 is TGTGCCTGGAGTGACGGGACAAACCCTAGCACAGATACG. It specifies CAWSDGTNPSTDT. The CDR3 in its entirety is CAWSDGTNPSTDTQYF.

Concerning this clone itself: The read terminates 3 residues before the CDR3 end, so the remaining end is supplied by the germline J gene. The rearrangement joins TRBV7-2 to TRBJ2-3; D call uncertain. V lost 1 base, J lost 3 bases, and 5 bases lay in between. This CDR3 has 13 residues. Germline CDR1 reads SGHTA; CDR2 reads FQGNSA. CDR3 DNA, as far as it was read: TGTGCCAGCAGCTTAGGTTATACAGATACG. Protein: CASSLGYTDT. The whole CDR3 sequence is CASSLGYTDTQYF.

Note on this clone: The read ends 3 residues shy of where the CDR3 ends; the end is completed using the germline J gene. This chain joins TRBV7-2 and TRBJ2-5, with D maybe TRBD2 (6 bases). This CDR3 has 15 amino acids. Germline CDR1 reads SGHTA; CDR2 reads FQGNSA. V was clipped by 5 bases and J by 5 bases, with 18 bases between them. CDR3 region: CASSPSLVAAETQYF. Partial CDR3 DNA: TGTGCCAGCAGCCCCTCCCTGGTAGCGGCGGAGACC. Full variable domain (remainder filled in from reference TRBV7-2 and TRBJ2-5): GAGVSQSPSNKVTEKGKDVELRCDPISGHTALYWYRQSLGQGLEFLIYFQGNSAPDKSGLPSDRFSAERTGGSVSTLTIQRTQQEDSAVYLCASSPSLVAAETQYFGPGTRLLVL.

On this clone itself: The read stops 3 residues short of the end of the CDR3; the missing end is completed from the germline J gene. The chain employs TRBV11-3 and TRBJ1-5; perhaps TRBD1 as D (5 bases). The CDR3 spans 14 residues. The V end was cut by 7 bases, the J end by 1 base, with 11 bases between. The germline gives CDR1 SGHNT, CDR2 YENEEA. CDR3 bases read: TGTGCCAGCACTTCCTCAGGGAGCAATCAGCCC. Translated: CASTSSGSNQP. The whole CDR3 protein reads CASTSSGSNQPQHF.

Worth noting for this clone: The CDR3 end is not reached by the read, which stops 3 residues before it; the germline J gene fills it in. The chain has TRBV6-2 or TRBV6-3 and TRBJ2-3; possible D gene TRBD2, 5 bases. The CDR3 totals 13 residues. The germline V gene has CDR1 MNHEY and CDR2 SVGEGT. CDR3 in amino acids: CASRSSSNQPQYF. CDR3 DNA, as far as it was read: TGTGCCAGCAGGTCCTCTAGCAATCAGCCG.

As for this clone: The CDR3 goes on 3 residues after the read ends, and that part is filled in from the germline J gene. The chain is built from TRBV7-3 and TRBJ2-1; no reliable D call. The CDR3 is made up of 13 amino acids. The germline V and J ends were trimmed by 5 bases and 4 bases, with 9 bases remaining between them. Germline V CDR1 and CDR2: SGHTA, FQGTGA. The CDR3 reads CASSDHSYNEQFF. The covered CDR3 bases are TGTGCCAGCAGCGACCACAGTTACAATGAG.

As for this clone: The missing CDR3 end, 3 residues past where the read stops, is filled in from the germline J gene. This chain links TRBV2 with TRBJ2-3; tentatively, D is TRBD1 (6 bases). The CDR3 consists of 14 residues. From germline, CDR1 is SNHLY and CDR2 FYNNEI. This CDR3 reads CASSEWQGYGTQYF. CDR3 DNA, as far as it was read: TGTGCCAGCAGTGAATGGCAGGGGTACGGGACG.

CDR3 bases read: TGTGCCAGCACCAAAGACAGGGATAATTCACCC. It encodes CASTKDRDNSP. The entire CDR3 protein is CASTKDRDNSPLHF. This chain connects TRBV27 to TRBJ1-6, with 7 bases lining up with TRBD1. Read sequence stops 3 residues before the CDR3 end, and the germline J gene provides the missing end. The CDR3 totals 14 residues. The V segment lost 7 bases and the J segment 5 bases; nucleotides outside the gene matches: 5. Germline V gives CDR1 MNHEY, CDR2 SMNVEV (reference sequence).

As concerns this clone: The CDR3 end falls 3 residues outside the read, so it is completed with the germline J gene. The V gene is TRBV12-3 or TRBV12-4, the J gene TRBJ1-1; D ambiguous. The CDR3 sequence is 13 residues long. V lost 7 bases to trimming and J lost 0 bases, with 9 bases between them. The part of the CDR3 DNA that was read is TGTGCCAGCACCCTACTTTTGAACACTGAA. The encoded protein is CASTLLLNTE. The CDR3 in its entirety is CASTLLLNTEAFF.

In regard to this clone: Read sequence stops 3 residues before the CDR3 end, and the germline J gene provides the missing end. The genes are TRBV6-4 and TRBJ1-1; 7 bases are shared with TRBD1. The germline gives CDR1 MRHNA, CDR2 SNTAGT. The CDR3 length is 12 residues. CDR3 DNA, as far as it was read: TGTGCCTCCCATTTTACAGGGGTGGAA. Its protein product is CASHFTGVE. From start to end, the CDR3 is CASHFTGVEAFF.

Details on this clone: The CDR3 extends 3 residues past the end of the read, so its final part is completed from the germline J gene. This sequence joins TRBV30 and TRBJ2-2, with D uncertain. The CDR3 runs 13 residues. The V gene's germline CDR1 is GTSNPN and CDR2 SVGIG (reference sequence). The V gene lost 1 base and the J gene lost 0 bases, with 3 bases spanning the gap. The chain's CDR3 is CAWSGANTGELFF. Incomplete CDR3 DNA: TGTGCCTGGAGTGGCGCGAACACCGGGGAG.

As concerns this clone: The read comes to an end 3 residues before the CDR3 does, leaving the germline J gene to fill in the end. The chain recombines TRBV6-2 or TRBV6-3 with TRBJ2-7; maybe TRBD2 (6 bases). Germline V lookup: CDR1 MNHEY, CDR2 SVGEGT. The CDR3 contains 13 residues. Trimming removed 6 bases at V and 6 bases at J, with 15 bases between. The CDR3 sequence: CASRPSGTAEQYF. CDR3 DNA, as far as it was read: TGTGCCAGCAGACCTTCCGGGACTGCCGAG.

On this clone: The read finishes 3 residues shy of the CDR3 end, and the germline J gene is used to complete it. The rearrangement joins TRBV7-2 to TRBJ1-2; no reliable D call. The CDR3 is 15 amino acids. The V and J ends lost 2 bases and 1 base respectively, with 11 bases between them. Germline loops: CDR1 SGHTA, CDR2 FQGNSA. CDR3 DNA, as far as it was read: TGTGCCAGCAGCTTACACCGAAAGGGTAACTATGGC. Amino acid sequence: CASSLHRKGNYG. In full, the CDR3 reads CASSLHRKGNYGYTF.

As regards this clone: The read stops 3 residues short of the end of the CDR3; the missing end is completed from the germline J gene. The chain employs TRBV7-2 and TRBJ2-3; D gene uncertain. This CDR3 comprises 15 residues. Germline V CDR1 and CDR2: SGHTA, FQGNSA. The CDR3 spells CASSLARHLQETQYF. The CDR3 bases that were read are TGTGCCAGCAGCTTAGCGAGACACCTACAAGAGACG.

In regard to this clone: With the read ending 3 residues before the CDR3 end, the germline J gene is used to fill in that end. This chain links TRBV19 with TRBJ1-2; unclear D gene. Germline V CDR1 and CDR2: LNHDA, SQIVND (reference sequence). This CDR3 has 15 residues. This chain's CDR3 is CASSVDTRGPYDYTF. The CDR3 bases that were read are TGTGCCAGTAGTGTCGACACTCGAGGTCCGTACGAC.

Comments on this clone: The read comes to an end 3 residues before the CDR3 does, leaving the germline J gene to fill in the end. The chain has TRBV19 and TRBJ2-1; no reliable D call. The germline V gene encodes CDR1 LNHDA and CDR2 SQIVND (reference sequence). Trimming removed 8 bases at V and 8 bases at J, with 13 bases between. The CDR3 length is 12 residues. CDR3 DNA, as far as it was read: TGTGCCAGTTTTTCCCCGAGGTATGAG. Translation: CASFSPRYE. The full CDR3 sequence reads CASFSPRYEQFF.

For this clone: The CDR3 end falls 3 residues outside the read, so it is completed with the germline J gene. V usage is TRBV7-6 and J usage is TRBJ2-6; possibly TRBD1 for D (7 bases). There are 18 residues in the CDR3. The V gene lost 7 bases and the J gene lost 0 bases, with 19 bases spanning the gap. Germline CDR1 is SGHVS and CDR2 is FNYEAQ. The covered CDR3 bases are TGTGCCAGCACCGCTGAGGGGGGACAGATCTCTGGGGCCAACGTC. Translated: CASTAEGGQISGANV. The CDR3, in full, reads CASTAEGGQISGANVLTF.

Points on this clone: Sequencing ends 3 residues short of the CDR3 end; the germline J gene provides the rest. J is TRBJ2-1 and V is TRBV5-6, with D hard to call. Germline V gives CDR1 SGHDT, CDR2 YYEEEE. This CDR3 is built from 12 residues. The ends were cut back, 8 bases at V and 4 bases at J, with 10 bases in the middle. The CDR3 region is CASLNGYNEQFF. The CDR3 DNA, read in part, is TGTGCCAGTCTTAACGGTTACAATGAG.